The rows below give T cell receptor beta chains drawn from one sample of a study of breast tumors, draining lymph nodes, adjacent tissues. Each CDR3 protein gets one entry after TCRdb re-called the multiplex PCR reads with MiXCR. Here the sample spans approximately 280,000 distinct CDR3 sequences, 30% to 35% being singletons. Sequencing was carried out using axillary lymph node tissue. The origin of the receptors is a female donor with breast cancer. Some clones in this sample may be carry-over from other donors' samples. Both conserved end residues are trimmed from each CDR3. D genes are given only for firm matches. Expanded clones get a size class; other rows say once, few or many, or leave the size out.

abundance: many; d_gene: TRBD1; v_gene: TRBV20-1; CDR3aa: SASRRDRVYEQY
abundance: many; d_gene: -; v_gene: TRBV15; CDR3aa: ATHPYRGAGELF
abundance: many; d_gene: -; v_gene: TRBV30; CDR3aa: AWSVDYGYT
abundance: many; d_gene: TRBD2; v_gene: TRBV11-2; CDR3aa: ASSLGGLAGVRETQY
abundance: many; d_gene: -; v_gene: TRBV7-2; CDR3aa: ASSWGSYQETQY
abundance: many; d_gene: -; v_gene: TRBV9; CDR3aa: ASSDSRDYSNQPQH
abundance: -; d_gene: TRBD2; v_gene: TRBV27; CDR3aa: ASSRTIRTRGTGELF
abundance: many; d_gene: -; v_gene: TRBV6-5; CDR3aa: ASNPLAVGWGDTQY
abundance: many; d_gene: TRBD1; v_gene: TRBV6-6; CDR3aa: ASSPRTGGTGELF
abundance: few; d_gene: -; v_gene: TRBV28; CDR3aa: ASSSYIKREPQH
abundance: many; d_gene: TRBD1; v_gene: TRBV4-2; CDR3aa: ASSQRDRGANEKLF
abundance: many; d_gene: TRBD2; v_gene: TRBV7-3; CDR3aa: ASSAGGSYEQY
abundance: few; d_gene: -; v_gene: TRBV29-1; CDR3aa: SVEDSFTEAF
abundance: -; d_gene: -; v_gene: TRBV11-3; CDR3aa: ASSRGGRAF
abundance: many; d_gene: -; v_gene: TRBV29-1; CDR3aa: SVVATGGLDTQY
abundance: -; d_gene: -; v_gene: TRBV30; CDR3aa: AWSKKQGDNSPLH
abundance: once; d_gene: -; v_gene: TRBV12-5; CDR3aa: ATFRSMNTEAF
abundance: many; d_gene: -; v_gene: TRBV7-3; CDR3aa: ASSFDRGADTQY
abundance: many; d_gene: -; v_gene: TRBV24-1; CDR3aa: ATSDLTTLGRDTQY
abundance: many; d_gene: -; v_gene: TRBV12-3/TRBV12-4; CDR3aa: ASSFEQSGYT
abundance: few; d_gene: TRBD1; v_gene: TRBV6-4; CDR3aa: ASRPDRGRTEAF
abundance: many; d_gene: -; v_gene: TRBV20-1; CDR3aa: SARVSLNYGYT
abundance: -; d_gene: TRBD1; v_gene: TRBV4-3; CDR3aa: ASSLAGQSGYT
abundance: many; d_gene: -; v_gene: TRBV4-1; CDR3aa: ASSQSTNYGYT
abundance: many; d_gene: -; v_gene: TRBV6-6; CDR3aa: ASGGLLGQY
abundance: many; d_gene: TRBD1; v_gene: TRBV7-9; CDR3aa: ASSFGTGDTGELF
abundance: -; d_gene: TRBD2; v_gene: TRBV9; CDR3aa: ASSVGAGGGDTQY
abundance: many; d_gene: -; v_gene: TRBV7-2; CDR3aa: ASSSGGGFGGYT
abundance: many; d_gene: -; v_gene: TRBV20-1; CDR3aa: SARASYNEQF
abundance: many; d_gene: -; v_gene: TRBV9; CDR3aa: ASSPWGATDTQY
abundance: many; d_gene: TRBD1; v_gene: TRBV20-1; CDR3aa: SVVFRRTGGDYGYT
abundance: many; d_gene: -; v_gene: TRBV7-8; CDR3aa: ASSLWRISGANVLT
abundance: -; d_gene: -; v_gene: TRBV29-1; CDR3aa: SLGPGNTIY
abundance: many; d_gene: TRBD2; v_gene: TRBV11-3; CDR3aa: ASSLTLAGGGTDTQY
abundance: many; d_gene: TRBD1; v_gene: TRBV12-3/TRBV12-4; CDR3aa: ASRETGGTDTQY
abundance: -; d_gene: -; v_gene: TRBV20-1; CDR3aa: RGKRDKGNTEAF
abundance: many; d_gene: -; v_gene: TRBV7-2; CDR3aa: ASSLDIGETQY
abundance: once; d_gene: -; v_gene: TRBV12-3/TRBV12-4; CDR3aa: ASTPVSNTGELF
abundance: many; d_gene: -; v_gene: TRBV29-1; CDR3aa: SVVSGGNGYT
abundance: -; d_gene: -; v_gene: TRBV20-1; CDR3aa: SAEGPLRDTLQETQY
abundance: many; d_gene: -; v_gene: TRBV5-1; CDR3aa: ASSLDTGSSYEQY
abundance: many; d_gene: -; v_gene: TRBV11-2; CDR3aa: ASTRAETYNEQF
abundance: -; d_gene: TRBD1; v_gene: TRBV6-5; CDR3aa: ASSLGPQGVANTGELF
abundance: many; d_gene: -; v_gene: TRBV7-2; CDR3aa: ASSFGAGSSYEQY
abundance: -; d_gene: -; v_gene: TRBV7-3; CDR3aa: ASSFSVDVGETQY
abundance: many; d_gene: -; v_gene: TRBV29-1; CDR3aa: SVIDRYNEKLF
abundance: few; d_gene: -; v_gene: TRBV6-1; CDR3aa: ASRPPGETQY
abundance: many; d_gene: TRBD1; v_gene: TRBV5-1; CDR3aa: ASSLLPGQGYYEQY
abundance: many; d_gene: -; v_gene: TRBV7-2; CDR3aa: ASSLNPGRTGELF
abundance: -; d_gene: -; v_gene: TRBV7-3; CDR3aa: ASSLPKGLAANYGYT
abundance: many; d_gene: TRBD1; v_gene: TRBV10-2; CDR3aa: ASRDPGGYLGYGYT
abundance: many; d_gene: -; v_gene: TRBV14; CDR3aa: ASSNSGEQF
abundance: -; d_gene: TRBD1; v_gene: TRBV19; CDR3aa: ASTGTGESDNSPLH
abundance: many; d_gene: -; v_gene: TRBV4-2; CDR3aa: ASSHGGPDTQY